The 7 T cell receptor beta chains listed next were all sequenced from one sample in a study of T cell clonality in common variable immunodeficiency. Study results and limitations: Reportedly, TCR beta sequences from common variable immunodeficiency showed fewer deletions and N-nucleotide insertions.

The data were produced by immunoSEQ multiplex PCR, yet TCRdb's version contains in-frame clones alone and is incomplete. This set yields about 20,000 clones and no singletons; the top ten hold about 14%. These receptors lack a known antigen. The sequencing sample was made of peripheral blood mononuclear cells. Every receptor here comes from a human donor with common variable immunodeficiency.

Comment on this clone: The sequenced fragment ends 3 residues before the CDR3 boundary, so the rest is inferred from the germline J gene. The chain is built from TRBV6-2 or TRBV6-3 and TRBJ2-3, with TRBD2 matching 14 bases. The germline CDR1 and CDR2 sequences are MNHEY and SVGEGT. The CDR3 runs 15 residues. The J segment lost 8 bases and the V segment lost 6 bases, leaving 7 bases of the junction unmatched. CDR3 DNA, as far as it was read: TGTGCCAGCAGGCGACTAGCGGGAGGGCCTGGTACG. This encodes CASRRLAGGPGT. The whole CDR3 protein is CASRRLAGGPGTQYF.

This clone was observed a handful of times. The read ends 3 residues early relative to the CDR3; the germline J gene fills the gap. The rearrangement uses TRBV7-9 and TRBJ2-5; maybe TRBD2 (7 bases). The V gene's germline CDR1 is SEHNR and CDR2 FQNEAQ (reference sequence). Trimming shortened V by 3 bases and J by 1 base, and 12 bases separated the two germline ends. This CDR3 has 15 residues. CDR3 region: CASSLGGRGQETQYF. The sequenced CDR3 bases are TGTGCCAGCAGCTTGGGGGGGCGGGGCCAAGAGACC.

Remarks on this clone: The sequenced fragment ends 3 residues before the CDR3 boundary, so the rest is inferred from the germline J gene. The V call is TRBV19, the J call TRBJ2-3; D uncertain. Trimming pared 3 bases from V and 2 bases from J, leaving 9 bases between. Germline V gene lookup returns CDR1 LNHDA and CDR2 SQIVND (reference sequence). This CDR3 has 14 residues. Partial CDR3 DNA: TGTGCCAGTAGTATTGGGCGATCCACAGATACG. Protein product: CASSIGRSTDT. The complete CDR3 protein is CASSIGRSTDTQYF.

This clone was picked up a small number of times. The read finishes 3 residues shy of the CDR3 end, and the germline J gene is used to complete it. The rearrangement uses TRBV5-1 and TRBJ2-7; 11 bases are a match to TRBD2. CDR1 and CDR2 from the germline V gene are SGHRS and YFSETQ. The CDR3 loop spans 16 amino acids. V dropped 4 bases and J dropped 3; count of bases not matched to a gene: 9. The covered CDR3 bases are TGCGCCAGCAGCAGGGACGGGACTAGCGGAAACTACGAG. Translating gives CASSRDGTSGNYE. The entire CDR3 is CASSRDGTSGNYEQYF.

This clone was counted ten times or more. The missing CDR3 end, 3 residues past where the read stops, is filled in from the germline J gene. The V and J genes are TRBV5-1 and TRBJ1-1; tentatively, D is TRBD1 (5 bases). The CDR3 contains 18 residues. Germline-derived CDR1 and CDR2 are SGHRS and YFSETQ. V dropped 2 bases and J dropped 5 bases, with 25 bases sitting between them. The CDR3: CASSFSSVAQGSYTEAFF. The part of the CDR3 DNA that was read is TGCGCCAGCAGCTTTAGTTCAGTGGCGCAGGGATCATATACTGAA.

This clone has a handful of counts. The read terminates 3 residues before the CDR3 end, so the remaining end is supplied by the germline J gene. The chain employs TRBV11-2 and TRBJ2-7, with TRBD1 matching 10 bases. Germline lookup yields CDR1 SGHAT and CDR2 FQNNGV. After removal of 1 base from V and 6 bases from J, the junction contained 0 bases not matched to a gene. CDR3 length: 13 residues. The sequenced part of the CDR3 DNA is TGTGCCAGCAGCTTAGGGACAGGGGGCGAG. Translation: CASSLGTGGE. The full CDR3 sequence reads CASSLGTGGEQYF. Looking up the rest from reference TRBV11-2 and TRBJ2-7 gives the full variable domain: EAGVAQSPRYKIIEKRQSVAFWCNPISGHATLYWYQQILGQGPKLLIQFQNNGVVDDSQLPKDRFSAERLKGVDSTLKIQPAKLEDSAVYLCASSLGTGGEQYFGPGTRLTVT.

This clone was detected many times. The read is 3 residues too short to cover the CDR3 end, so that end is filled in from the germline J gene. The chain uses TRBV19 and TRBJ1-1; TRBD1 might be the D (5 bases). Trimming pared 8 bases from V and 3 bases from J, leaving 16 bases between. Germline assignment: CDR1 LNHDA and CDR2 SQIVND (reference sequence). The CDR3 is made up of 14 amino acids. The covered CDR3 bases are TGTGCCAGTCAAAAGGGACTGGCGGACACTGAA. Its protein is CASQKGLADTE. The entire CDR3 protein is CASQKGLADTEAFF.